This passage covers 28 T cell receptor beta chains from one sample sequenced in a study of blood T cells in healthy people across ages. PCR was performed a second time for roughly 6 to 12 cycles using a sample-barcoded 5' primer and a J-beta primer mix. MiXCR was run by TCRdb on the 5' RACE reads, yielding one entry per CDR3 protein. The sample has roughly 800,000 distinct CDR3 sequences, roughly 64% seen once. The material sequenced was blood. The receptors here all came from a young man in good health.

As DNA, the CDR3 is TGTGCCAGTAGTATATCCGACTCTGGGGCCAACGTCCTGACTTTC. This encodes CASSISDSGANVLTF. This rearrangement joins TRBV19 to TRBJ2-6; D uncertain. V dropped 2 bases and J dropped 0 bases, with 5 bases sitting between them. CDR1 LNHDA and CDR2 SQIVND come from the germline V gene (reference sequence). The CDR3 is 15 amino acids.

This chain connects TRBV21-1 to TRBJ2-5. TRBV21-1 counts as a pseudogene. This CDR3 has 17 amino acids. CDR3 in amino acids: CASSKGRPFDYQETQYF. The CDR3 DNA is TGTGCCAGCAGCAAAGGAAGGCCATTTGACTACCAAGAGACCCAGTACTTC.

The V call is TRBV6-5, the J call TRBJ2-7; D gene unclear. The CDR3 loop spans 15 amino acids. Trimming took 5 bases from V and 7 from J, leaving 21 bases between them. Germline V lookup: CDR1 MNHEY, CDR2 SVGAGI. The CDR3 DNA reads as TGTGCCAGCAGTATTACCCCTTACTCCTACAATGAGCAGTACTTC. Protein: CASSITPYSYNEQYF.

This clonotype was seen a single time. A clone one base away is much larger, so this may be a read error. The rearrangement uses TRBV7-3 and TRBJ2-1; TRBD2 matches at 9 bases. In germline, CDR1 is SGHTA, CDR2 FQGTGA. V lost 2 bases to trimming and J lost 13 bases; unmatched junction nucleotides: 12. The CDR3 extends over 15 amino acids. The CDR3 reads CASSLSAGGVETQFF. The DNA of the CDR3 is TGTGCCAGCAGCTTATCTGCGGGAGGGGTTGAGACCCAGTTCTTC.

This CDR3 reads CSVTTRWDNTEAFF. CDR3 coding DNA: TGCAGCGTGACGACAAGGTGGGATAACACTGAAGCTTTCTTT. The chain combines TRBV29-1 with TRBJ1-1, with unresolved D. This CDR3 is 14 amino acids long. Trimming took off 6 bases at V and 2 bases at J, with 16 bases between the two ends. Germline CDR1 is SQVTM and CDR2 is ANQGSEA.

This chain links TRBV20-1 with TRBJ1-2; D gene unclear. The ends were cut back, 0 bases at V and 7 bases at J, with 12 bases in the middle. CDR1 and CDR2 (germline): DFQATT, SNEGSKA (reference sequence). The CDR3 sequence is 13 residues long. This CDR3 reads CSARDPSSLGYTF. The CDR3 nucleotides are TGCAGTGCTAGAGATCCGTCGTCGCTTGGCTACACCTTC.

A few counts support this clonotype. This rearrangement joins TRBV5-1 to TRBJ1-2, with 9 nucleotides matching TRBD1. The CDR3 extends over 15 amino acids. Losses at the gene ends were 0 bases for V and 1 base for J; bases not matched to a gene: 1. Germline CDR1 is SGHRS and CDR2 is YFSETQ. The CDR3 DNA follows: TGCGCCAGCAGCTTGGGGACAGGGGATAACTATGGCTACACCTTC. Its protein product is CASSLGTGDNYGYTF.

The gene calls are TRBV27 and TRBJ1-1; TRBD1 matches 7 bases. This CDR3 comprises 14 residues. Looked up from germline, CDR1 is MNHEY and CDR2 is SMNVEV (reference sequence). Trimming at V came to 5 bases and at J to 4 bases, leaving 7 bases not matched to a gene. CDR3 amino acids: CASSPYSGGTEAFF. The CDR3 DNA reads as TGTGCCAGCAGTCCCTATTCAGGGGGCACTGAAGCTTTCTTT.

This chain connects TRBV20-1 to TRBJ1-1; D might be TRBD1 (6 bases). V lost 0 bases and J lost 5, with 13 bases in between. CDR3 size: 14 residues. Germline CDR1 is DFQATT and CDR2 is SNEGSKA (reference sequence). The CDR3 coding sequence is TGCAGTGCTAGAGATGAGGGGGGTCGGACTGAAGCTTTCTTT. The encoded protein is CSARDEGGRTEAFF.

This CDR3 reads CSARWGRQETQYF. The CDR3 DNA sequence: TGCAGTGCTAGATGGGGGAGACAAGAGACCCAGTACTTC. V usage is TRBV20-1 and J usage is TRBJ2-5, with D tentatively TRBD1 or TRBD2 (5 bases each). Germline CDR1 and CDR2: DFQATT and SNEGSKA (reference sequence). The germline V and J ends were trimmed by 2 bases and 2 bases, with 9 bases remaining between them. The CDR3 contains 13 residues.

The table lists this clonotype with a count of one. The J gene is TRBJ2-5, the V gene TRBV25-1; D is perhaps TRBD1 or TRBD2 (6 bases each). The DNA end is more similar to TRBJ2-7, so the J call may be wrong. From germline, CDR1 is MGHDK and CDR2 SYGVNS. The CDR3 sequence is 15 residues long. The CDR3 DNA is TGTGCCAGCAGTGAACGGGAGACAGGCTATTACGAGCAGTACTTC. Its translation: CASSERETGYYEQYF.

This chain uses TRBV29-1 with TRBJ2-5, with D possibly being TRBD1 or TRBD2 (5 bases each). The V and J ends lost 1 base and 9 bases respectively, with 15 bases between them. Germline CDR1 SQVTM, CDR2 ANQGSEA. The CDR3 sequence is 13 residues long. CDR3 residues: CSVEVPVGDAQYF. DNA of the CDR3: TGCAGCGTTGAAGTCCCCGTAGGGGACGCCCAGTACTTC.

CDR3 coding DNA: TGTGCCAGCAGCACTAGAAGGTACGAGCAGTACTTC. Protein: CASSTRRYEQYF. This chain connects TRBV25-1 to TRBJ2-7; D is perhaps TRBD2 (5 bases). This CDR3 region has 12 residues. V lost 6 bases to trimming and J lost 4 bases, with 10 bases between them. Germline CDR1 and CDR2: MGHDK and SYGVNS.

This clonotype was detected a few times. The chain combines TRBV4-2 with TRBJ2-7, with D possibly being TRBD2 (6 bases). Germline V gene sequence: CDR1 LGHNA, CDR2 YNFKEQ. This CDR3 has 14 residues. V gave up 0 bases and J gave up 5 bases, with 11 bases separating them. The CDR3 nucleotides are TGTGCCAGCAGCCAAGAGCCGGGGGATGACGAGCAGTACTTC. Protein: CASSQEPGDDEQYF.

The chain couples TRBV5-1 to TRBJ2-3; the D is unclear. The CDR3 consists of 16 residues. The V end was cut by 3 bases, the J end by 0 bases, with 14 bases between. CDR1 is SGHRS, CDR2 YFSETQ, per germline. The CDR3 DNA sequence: TGCGCCAGCAGCTCCCCCGGCGGAACTAGCACAGATACGCAGTATTTT. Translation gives CASSSPGGTSTDTQYF.

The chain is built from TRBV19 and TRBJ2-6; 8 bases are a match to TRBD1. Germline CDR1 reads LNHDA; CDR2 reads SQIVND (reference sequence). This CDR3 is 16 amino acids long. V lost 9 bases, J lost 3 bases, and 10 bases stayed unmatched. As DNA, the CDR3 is TGTGCCAGCCAGGGACAGGCCTACGGTGGGGCCAACGTCCTGACTTTC. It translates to CASQGQAYGGANVLTF. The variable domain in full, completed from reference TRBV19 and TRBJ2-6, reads DGGITQSPKYLFRKEGQNVTLSCEQNLNHDAMYWYRQDPGQGLRLIYYSQIVNDFQKGDIAEGYSVSREKKESFPLTVTSAQKNPTAFYLCASQGQAYGGANVLTFGAGSRLTVL.

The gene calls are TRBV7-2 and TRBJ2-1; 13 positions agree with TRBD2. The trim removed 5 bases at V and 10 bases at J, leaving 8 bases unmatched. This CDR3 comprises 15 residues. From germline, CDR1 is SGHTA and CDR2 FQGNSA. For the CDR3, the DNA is TGTGCCAGCAGCCCCCCGGGACTAGCGGGATTGGAGCAGTTCTTC. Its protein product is CASSPPGLAGLEQFF.

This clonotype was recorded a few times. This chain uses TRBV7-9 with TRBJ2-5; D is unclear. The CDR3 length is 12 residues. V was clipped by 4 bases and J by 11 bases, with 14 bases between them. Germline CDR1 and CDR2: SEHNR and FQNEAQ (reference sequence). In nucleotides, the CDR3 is TGTGCCAGCAGCTACTCCGTGGGTGAGCAGTACTTC. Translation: CASSYSVGEQYF.

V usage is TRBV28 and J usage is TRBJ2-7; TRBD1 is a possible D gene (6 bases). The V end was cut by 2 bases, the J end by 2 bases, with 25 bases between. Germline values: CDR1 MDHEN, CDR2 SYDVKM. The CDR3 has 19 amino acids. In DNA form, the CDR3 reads TGTGCCAGCAGTTTACTTGTGAACAGGGAGTATTACCGCCCCTACGAGCAGTACTTC. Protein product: CASSLLVNREYYRPYEQYF.

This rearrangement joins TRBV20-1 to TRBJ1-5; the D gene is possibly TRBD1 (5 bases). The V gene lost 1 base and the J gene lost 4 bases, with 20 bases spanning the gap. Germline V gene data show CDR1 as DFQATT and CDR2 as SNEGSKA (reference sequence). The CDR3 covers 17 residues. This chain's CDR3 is CSARVLRERRGNQPQHF. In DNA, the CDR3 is TGCAGTGCTAGAGTCCTCAGGGAACGCCGAGGGAATCAGCCCCAGCATTTT.

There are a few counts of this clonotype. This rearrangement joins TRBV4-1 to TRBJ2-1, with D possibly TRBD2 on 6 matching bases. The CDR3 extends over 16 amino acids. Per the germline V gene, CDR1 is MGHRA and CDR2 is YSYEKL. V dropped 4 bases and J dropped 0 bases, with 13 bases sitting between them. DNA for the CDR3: TGCGCCAGCAGCCCATCGGGACTCGCCTCCTACAATGAGCAGTTCTTC. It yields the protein CASSPSGLASYNEQFF.

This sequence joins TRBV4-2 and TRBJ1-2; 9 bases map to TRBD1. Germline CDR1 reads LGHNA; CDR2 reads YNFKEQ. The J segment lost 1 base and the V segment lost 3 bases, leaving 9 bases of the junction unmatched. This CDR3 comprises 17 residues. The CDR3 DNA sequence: TGTGCCAGCAGCCAGGGGGGAGGGACAGGGCTTAACTATGGCTACACCTTC. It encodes CASSQGGGTGLNYGYTF.

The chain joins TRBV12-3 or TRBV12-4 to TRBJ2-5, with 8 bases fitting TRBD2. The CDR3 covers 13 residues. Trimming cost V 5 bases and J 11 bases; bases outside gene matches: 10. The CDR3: CASSTSGDNEQYF. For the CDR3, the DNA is TGTGCCAGCAGTACTAGCGGAGACAATGAGCAGTACTTC.

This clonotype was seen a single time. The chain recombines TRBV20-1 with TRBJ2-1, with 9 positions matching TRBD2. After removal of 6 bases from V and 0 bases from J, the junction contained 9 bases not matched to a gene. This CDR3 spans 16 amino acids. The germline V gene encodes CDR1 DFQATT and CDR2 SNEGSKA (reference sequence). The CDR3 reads CSARSGGYPSYNEQFF. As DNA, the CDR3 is TGCAGTGCGAGAAGCGGGGGGTATCCCTCCTACAATGAGCAGTTCTTC.

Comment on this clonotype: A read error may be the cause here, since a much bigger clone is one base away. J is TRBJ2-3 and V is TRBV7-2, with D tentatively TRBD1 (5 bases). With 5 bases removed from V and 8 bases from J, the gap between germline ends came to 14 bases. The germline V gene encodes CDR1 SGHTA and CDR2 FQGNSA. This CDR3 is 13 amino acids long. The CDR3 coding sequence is TGTGCCAGCAGCGGAATGACGCAGGGTACGCAGTATTTT. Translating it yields CASSGMTQGTQYF.

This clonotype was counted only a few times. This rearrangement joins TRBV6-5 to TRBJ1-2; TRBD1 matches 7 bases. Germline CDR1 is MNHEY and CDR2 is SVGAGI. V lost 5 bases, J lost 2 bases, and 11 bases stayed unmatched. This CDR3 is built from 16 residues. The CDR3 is CASSTALRGGNYGYTF. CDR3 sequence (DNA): TGTGCCAGCAGTACCGCTCTCAGGGGGGGGAACTATGGCTACACCTTC.

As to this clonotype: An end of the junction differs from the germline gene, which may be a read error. CDR3: CASSERGELASALSYKEQFF. The CDR3 bases are TGTGCCAGCAGTGAAAGGGGGGAACTAGCTTCTGCCCTCTCCTACAAGGAGCAGTTCTTC. The rearrangement joins TRBV6-1 to TRBJ2-1; D assignment may be TRBD1 or TRBD2 (6 bases each). The germline gives CDR1 MNHNS, CDR2 SASEGT. This CDR3 is built from 20 residues.

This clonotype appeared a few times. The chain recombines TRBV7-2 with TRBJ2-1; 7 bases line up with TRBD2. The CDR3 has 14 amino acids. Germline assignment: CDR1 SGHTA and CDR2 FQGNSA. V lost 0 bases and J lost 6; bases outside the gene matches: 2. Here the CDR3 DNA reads TGTGCCAGCAGCTTAGCGGGAGGGGTCAATGAGCAGTTCTTC. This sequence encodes CASSLAGGVNEQFF.